The next 24 T cell receptor beta chains were all read from a single sample in a study of identical twins (dated by TCRdb to 2016 to 2017). The receptor library was made with 5' RACE. Sequencing used an Illumina HiSeq 2000. TCRdb reprocessing: public reads trimmed at Q25 with fastp, clones called with MiXCR, in-frame beta chains kept. Rows are combined by CDR3 protein, so each entry shows the most common genes and DNA. Recorded for this sample are roughly 490,000 distinct CDR3 sequences; about 13% of them occurred a single time. Approximately 1% of the sample lies in the top ten. This sample was also put to use in a study of yellow fever vaccine responses in identical twins.

The sequenced material came from CD4+ T cells sorted from blood. The source is a woman between 18 and 30 years old in good health.

This clonotype was seen a handful of times. The rearrangement links TRBV5-6 to TRBJ2-4; tentatively, D is TRBD1 (6 bases). The CDR3 is 17 residues long. The V end was cut by 2 bases, the J end by 0 bases, with 15 bases between. The germline CDR1 and CDR2 sequences are SGHDT and YYEEEE. In DNA form, the CDR3 reads TGTGCCAGCAGCTTCGGACAGATAGATCTAGCCAAAAACATTCAGTACTTC. It is translated as CASSFGQIDLAKNIQYF. The entire variable domain, with the rest obtained from reference TRBV5-6 and TRBJ2-4, is as follows: DAGVTQSPTHLIKTRGQQVTLRCSPKSGHDTVSWYQQALGQGPQFIFQYYEEEERQRGNFPDRFSGHQFPNYSSELNVNALLLGDSALYLCASSFGQIDLAKNIQYFGAGTRLSVL.

This clonotype was seen a handful of times. This sequence joins TRBV2 and TRBJ2-5; a weak D match, TRBD1 (5 bases). This CDR3 region has 18 residues. Trimming left V 7 bases short and J 2 bases short, with 26 bases between. Germline V gives CDR1 SNHLY, CDR2 FYNNEI. The CDR3 reads CASKPQVVPRQQQETQYF. The DNA for the CDR3 is TGTGCCAGCAAACCCCAGGTTGTTCCGCGACAGCAACAAGAGACCCAGTACTTC.

In this sample, this clonotype turned up many times. The chain couples TRBV29-1 to TRBJ1-2; D uncertain. Trimming removed 6 bases from V and 8 bases from J, with 13 bases in between. CDR3 length: 11 amino acids. The germline gives CDR1 SQVTM, CDR2 ANQGSEA. CDR3 region: CSVALDGGYTF. The CDR3 coding sequence is TGCAGCGTAGCCCTGGACGGAGGCTACACCTTC.

In its sample, this clonotype was seen a few times. This sequence joins TRBV5-1 and TRBJ2-5, with D perhaps given as TRBD1 or TRBD2 (6 bases each). The CDR3 is 14 amino acids. The ends were cut back, 5 bases at V and 5 bases at J, with 16 bases in the middle. The germline V gene has CDR1 SGHRS and CDR2 YFSETQ. This CDR3 is CASRVGWGAETQYF. CDR3 bases: TGCGCCAGCAGAGTGGGTTGGGGGGCCGAGACCCAGTACTTC.

The chain joins TRBV5-1 to TRBJ2-7; TRBD1 agrees at 8 bases. CDR3 length equals 14 residues. Trimming removed 6 bases from V and 4 bases from J; junction bases left unmatched: 9. CDR1 and CDR2 from the germline V gene are SGHRS and YFSETQ. The CDR3 protein is CASTTETGAYEQYF. CDR3 nucleotide sequence: TGCGCCAGCACAACTGAGACAGGGGCGTACGAGCAGTACTTC.

This clonotype was picked up a small number of times. J is TRBJ2-1 and V is TRBV20-1; TRBD2 agrees at 9 bases. This CDR3 contains 12 residues. Germline V gene lookup returns CDR1 DFQATT and CDR2 SNEGSKA (reference sequence). With V trimmed by 7 bases and J by 5 bases, 3 bases remained unmatched. The CDR3 DNA sequence: TGCAGTGTTTCTAGCGGGAACAATGAGCAGTTCTTC. As protein: CSVSSGNNEQFF.

This clonotype was counted a few times. V is TRBV4-2 and J is TRBJ1-2; 7 bases agree with TRBD1. The CDR3 totals 16 residues. CDR1 LGHNA and CDR2 YNFKEQ come from the germline V gene. The J segment lost 8 bases and the V segment lost 2 bases, leaving 14 bases of the junction unmatched. The CDR3 DNA reads TGTGCCAGCAGCCAACTATCCGGACAGGACCCGTGGGGCTACACCTTC. Translating gives CASSQLSGQDPWGYTF.

This clonotype has a handful of counts. The rearrangement links TRBV11-2 to TRBJ1-6, with D maybe TRBD1 (5 bases). The CDR3 has 15 residues. Trimming shortened V by 4 bases and J by 5 bases, and 12 bases separated the two germline ends. CDR1 SGHAT and CDR2 FQNNGV come from the germline V gene. CDR3 sequence reads: CASSSGGVNNSPLHF. The CDR3 nucleotides read TGTGCCAGCAGCTCAGGAGGGGTTAATAATTCACCCCTCCACTTT.

This clonotype was recorded a few times. The chain joins TRBV2 to TRBJ2-1, with 14 positions matching TRBD2. CDR3 length equals 16 residues. Looked up from germline, CDR1 is SNHLY and CDR2 is FYNNEI. J gave up 7 bases and V 7 bases, and 9 bases lay outside the gene matches. This CDR3 reads CASIETSGRAKNEQFF. DNA for the CDR3: TGTGCCAGCATAGAGACTAGCGGGAGGGCCAAGAATGAGCAGTTCTTC.

The J gene is TRBJ2-3, the V gene TRBV11-2, with D possibly TRBD1 on 5 matching bases. Germline loops: CDR1 SGHAT, CDR2 FQNNGV. Trimming shortened V by 1 base and J by 2 bases, and 10 bases separated the two germline ends. This CDR3 region has 15 residues. The CDR3 loop is CASSLGRGYTDTQYF. The CDR3 region has the DNA TGTGCCAGCAGCTTAGGAAGGGGATACACAGATACGCAGTATTTT.

This clonotype was counted a few times. This chain uses TRBV5-1 with TRBJ2-5, with D hard to call. CDR3 length equals 14 residues. V was trimmed by 1 base and J by 2 bases, leaving 9 bases between them. Germline V gene data show CDR1 as SGHRS and CDR2 as YFSETQ. The CDR3 sequence is CASSLSVGQETQYF. DNA for the CDR3: TGCGCCAGCAGCTTGAGTGTGGGACAAGAGACCCAGTACTTC.

This clonotype showed up just a few times. The CDR3 nucleotides are TGTGCCAGCACACCGACTAGCGGGGGCCAACGGGAGACCCAGTACTTC. It yields the protein CASTPTSGGQRETQYF. J is TRBJ2-5 and V is TRBV12-3 or TRBV12-4; 12 bases agree with TRBD2. V was pared by 7 bases and J by 5 bases, with 11 bases of the junction left unmatched. CDR3 length equals 16 residues.

The chain employs TRBV19 and TRBJ2-1, with 8 bases aligning to TRBD2. With V trimmed by 3 bases and J by 9 bases, 7 bases remained unmatched. Germline lookup yields CDR1 LNHDA and CDR2 SQIVND (reference sequence). This CDR3 spans 14 amino acids. The CDR3 is CASSIIRGGGEQFF. The CDR3 DNA sequence: TGTGCCAGTAGTATTATTCGGGGGGGCGGTGAGCAGTTCTTC.

The rearrangement joins TRBV9 to TRBJ1-1; possible D gene TRBD1, 5 bases. The CDR3 loop spans 13 amino acids. V was pared by 5 bases and J by 7 bases, with 15 bases between. CDR1 and CDR2 from the germline V gene are SGDLS and YYNGEE. This CDR3 is CASSGTKGFEAFF. The CDR3 nucleotides are TGTGCCAGCAGTGGGACGAAGGGTTTTGAAGCTTTCTTT.

This clonotype was seen only a few times. The genes are TRBV5-1 and TRBJ2-1; 12 bases line up with TRBD2. Germline-derived CDR1 and CDR2 are SGHRS and YFSETQ. Losses at the gene ends were 3 bases for V and 4 bases for J; bases not matched to a gene: 17. The CDR3 sequence is 20 residues long. The CDR3 DNA reads TGCGCCAGCAGCTCTCCTCTAGCGGGAGGGAGGGGGGGTATATACAATGAGCAGTTCTTC. Amino acid sequence: CASSSPLAGGRGGIYNEQFF.

The J gene is TRBJ2-3, the V gene TRBV15; D is undetermined. The CDR3 is 15 amino acids. Germline CDR1 LNHNV, CDR2 YYDKDF (reference sequence). V was trimmed by 1 base and J by 0 bases, leaving 8 bases between them. The CDR3 coding sequence is TGTGCCACCAGCAGAGTGATGGCTAGCACAGATACGCAGTATTTT. It encodes CATSRVMASTDTQYF.

In this sample, this clonotype turned up a few times. V gene TRBV7-9 combines with J gene TRBJ1-1, with a tentative D call TRBD1 (5 bases). Germline V gene sequence: CDR1 SEHNR, CDR2 FQNEAQ (reference sequence). Deletions cut 2 bases from V and 3 bases from J, with 16 bases between. There are 16 residues in the CDR3. The CDR3: CASSLPLAGIDTEAFF. CDR3 DNA sequence: TGTGCCAGCAGCTTACCCCTCGCAGGGATTGACACTGAAGCTTTCTTT.

V gene TRBV7-9 combines with J gene TRBJ2-1; 7 bases map to TRBD1. After removal of 7 bases from V and 5 bases from J, the junction contained 8 bases not matched to a gene. This CDR3 contains 14 residues. Germline CDR1 and CDR2: SEHNR and FQNEAQ (reference sequence). CDR3 in amino acids: CASTDATGHNEQFF. The CDR3 DNA follows: TGTGCCAGCACCGATGCGACAGGGCACAATGAGCAGTTCTTC. Full variable domain (remainder filled in from reference TRBV7-9 and TRBJ2-1): DTGVSQNPRHKITKRGQNVTFRCDPISEHNRLYWYRQTLGQGPEFLTYFQNEAQLEKSRLLSDRFSAERPKGSFSTLEIQRTEQGDSAMYLCASTDATGHNEQFFGPGTRLTVL.

The gene calls are TRBV3-1 and TRBJ2-7, with a possible D match to TRBD2 (6 bases). V lost 3 bases, J lost 7 bases, and 19 bases lay in between. The germline V gene encodes CDR1 LGHDT and CDR2 YNNKEL (reference sequence). The CDR3 runs to 15 residues. The CDR3 here is CASSHLQRAPREQYF. In nucleotides, the CDR3 is TGTGCCAGCAGCCATCTCCAGCGGGCCCCTCGGGAGCAGTACTTC.

The chain recombines TRBV3-1 with TRBJ2-7; TRBD1 or TRBD2 may be the D gene (5 bases each). There are 13 residues in the CDR3. V was cut by 4 bases and J by 5 bases, with 12 bases left in between. The germline CDR1 and CDR2 sequences are LGHDT and YNNKEL (reference sequence). CDR3 region: CASSLVWGNEQYF. CDR3 DNA sequence: TGTGCCAGCAGCCTTGTTTGGGGGAACGAGCAGTACTTC.

J is TRBJ2-7 and V is TRBV10-1; tentative D call: TRBD2 (6 bases). V was pared by 11 bases and J by 3 bases, with 26 bases between. Germline assignment: CDR1 WNHNN and CDR2 SYGVQD (reference sequence). This CDR3 comprises 16 residues. CDR3 bases: TGCGCCGGCTCCGGGGGATTCTACCAACCAATCTACGAGCAGTACTTC. Translation gives CAGSGGFYQPIYEQYF.

This clonotype was seen a handful of times. The CDR3 here is CASSHGGLDTQYF. The CDR3 DNA sequence: TGTGCCAGCTCGCATGGTGGGCTTGATACGCAGTATTTT. The genes are TRBV18 and TRBJ2-3; no firm D call. The CDR3 spans 13 residues. CDR1 and CDR2 from the germline V gene are KGHSH and LQKENI. Between the trimmed V and J ends, which lost 6 bases and 6 bases, there was a span of 13 bases.

This clonotype was seen many times. The V call is TRBV5-1, the J call TRBJ2-7; the match to TRBD1 covers 9 bases. Germline assignment: CDR1 SGHRS and CDR2 YFSETQ. V dropped 0 bases and J dropped 5; count of bases not matched to a gene: 9. The CDR3 is 16 residues long. CDR3 sequence reads: CASSLAEGQGIDEQYF. CDR3 bases: TGCGCCAGCAGCTTGGCCGAGGGACAGGGTATCGACGAGCAGTACTTC.

The rearrangement uses TRBV20-1 and TRBJ1-4; TRBD1 might be the D (5 bases). The CDR3 extends over 16 amino acids. Trimming pared 1 base from V and 11 bases from J, leaving 23 bases between. The V gene's germline CDR1 is DFQATT and CDR2 SNEGSKA (reference sequence). CDR3 in amino acids: CSARVRGAETLPKLFF. CDR3 nucleotide sequence: TGCAGTGCTAGAGTGCGGGGCGCGGAAACGTTACCCAAACTGTTTTTT.